This T cell receptor (beta chain) came from a study of blood T cell repertoires in COVID-19. About the study: The United States, Italy and Spain supplied acute and convalescent COVID-19 samples. PBMCs, B-cell-depleted T cells, or T cells were the source of the cDNA or gDNA that made up the material.

In the original analysis: Estimated nucleated cell counts came from reference gene primer amplification. Only in-frame clones appear in the TCRdb table, and some are missing; sequencing was by immunoSEQ multiplex PCR. V, J and clone size are those of that table, while D and trimming were read from the DNA. The sample includes approximately 240,000 clones, about 90% seen only once; the top ten take around 6%. The CDR3 is 16 amino acids. Trimming removed 5 bases from V and 0 bases from J, with 17 bases in between. Germline-derived CDR1 and CDR2 are SGHVS and FQNEAQ. Participants, about 18 to 95 years old, spanned approximately 25 US areas.

The chain links TRBV7-8 to TRBJ2-7, with D possibly being TRBD2 (5 bases). The TCR comes from a woman in her twenties or thirties with acute COVID-19. The specimen was PBMCs or T cells enriched from blood (not recorded which). The CDR3 region is CASSETLAASSYEQYF. DNA for the CDR3: TGTGCCAGCAGCGAGACCCTAGCTGCGAGCTCCTACGAGCAGTACTTC. Supplemented by reference TRBV7-8 and TRBJ2-7, the full variable domain reads GAGVSQSPRYKVAKRGQDVALRCDPISGHVSLFWYQQALGQGPEFLTYFQNEAQLDKSGLPSDRFFAERPEGSVSTLKIQRTQQEDSAVYLCASSETLAASSYEQYFGPGTRLTVT.